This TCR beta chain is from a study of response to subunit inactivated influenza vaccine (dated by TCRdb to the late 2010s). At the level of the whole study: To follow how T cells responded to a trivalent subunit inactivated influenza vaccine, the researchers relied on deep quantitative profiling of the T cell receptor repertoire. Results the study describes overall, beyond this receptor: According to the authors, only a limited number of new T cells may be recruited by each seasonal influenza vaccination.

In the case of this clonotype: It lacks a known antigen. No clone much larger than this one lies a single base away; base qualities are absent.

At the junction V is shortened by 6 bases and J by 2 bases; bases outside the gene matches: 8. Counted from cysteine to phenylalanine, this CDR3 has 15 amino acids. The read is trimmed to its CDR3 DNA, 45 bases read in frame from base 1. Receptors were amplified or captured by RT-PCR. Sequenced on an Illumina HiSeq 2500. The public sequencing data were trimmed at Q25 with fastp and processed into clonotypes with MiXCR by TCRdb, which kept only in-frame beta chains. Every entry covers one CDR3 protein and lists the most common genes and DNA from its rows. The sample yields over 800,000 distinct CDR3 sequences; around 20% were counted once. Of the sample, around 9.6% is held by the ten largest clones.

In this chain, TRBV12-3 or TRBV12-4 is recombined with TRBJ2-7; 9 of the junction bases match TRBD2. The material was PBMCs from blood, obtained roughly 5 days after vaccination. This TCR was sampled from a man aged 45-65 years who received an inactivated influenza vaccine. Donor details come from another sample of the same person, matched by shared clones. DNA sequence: TGTGCCAGCAGCCCGAGAGCTAGCGGGACCTACGAGCAGTACTTC. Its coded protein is CASSPRASGTYEQYF.